The 24 T cell receptor beta chains below were found in one sample sequenced in a study of blood T cell repertoires in COVID-19. Sequencing used immunoSEQ multiplex PCR; TCRdb keeps in-frame clones, though not all of them. The table has more than 250,000 clones, around nine tenths seen once. The sample consisted of PBMCs or T cells enriched from blood (not recorded which). Receptor source: a woman under 30 who had recovered from COVID-19.

The chain recombines TRBV12-3 or TRBV12-4 with TRBJ2-2; D ambiguous. The V and J ends lost 3 bases and 6 bases respectively, with 8 bases between them. CDR3 length: 13 residues. CDR3 residues: CASSFLTAGELFF. In nucleotides, the CDR3 is TGTGCCAGCAGTTTTTTAACTGCCGGGGAGCTGTTTTTT.

This clone was detected a few times. This rearrangement joins TRBV4-2 to TRBJ2-2, with 10 positions matching TRBD2. The trim removed 2 bases at V and 0 bases at J, leaving 3 bases unmatched. The CDR3 totals 17 residues. Germline assignment: CDR1 LGHNA and CDR2 YNFKEQ. The CDR3 nucleotides are TGTGCCAGCAGCCAACAAACTAGCGGGGCGAACACCGGGGAGCTGTTTTTT. Translated: CASSQQTSGANTGELFF.

V usage is TRBV20-1 and J usage is TRBJ2-5; D may be TRBD2 (5 bases). The CDR3 is 14 residues long. CDR1 is DFQATT, CDR2 SNEGSKA, per germline (reference sequence). Trimming cost V 3 bases and J 5 bases, with 16 bases left between them. The CDR3 is CSASRPGPGETQYF. The CDR3 region has the DNA TGCAGTGCTAGTAGACCCGGTCCGGGGGAGACCCAGTACTTC.

The rearrangement links TRBV7-8 to TRBJ2-1; tentatively, D is TRBD1 (5 bases). This CDR3 contains 14 residues. The V end was cut by 1 base, the J end by 1 base, with 5 bases between. CDR1 is SGHVS and CDR2 is FQNEAQ in the germline V gene. CDR3 DNA sequence: TGTGCCAGCAGCTTAGGACAGTCCTACAATGAGCAGTTCTTC. Translating gives CASSLGQSYNEQFF. Combining the CDR3 with reference TRBV7-8 and TRBJ2-1 gives the whole variable domain GAGVSQSPRYKVAKRGQDVALRCDPISGHVSLFWYQQALGQGPEFLTYFQNEAQLDKSGLPSDRFFAERPEGSVSTLKIQRTQQEDSAVYLCASSLGQSYNEQFFGPGTRLTVL.

This chain joins TRBV5-1 and TRBJ1-1, with TRBD1 as a possible D gene (5 bases). The CDR3 contains 13 residues. Germline CDR1 and CDR2: SGHRS and YFSETQ. Trimming removed 5 bases from V and 3 bases from J, with 11 bases in between. This CDR3 reads CASRIDSDTEAFF. CDR3 sequence (DNA): TGCGCCAGCAGAATTGACAGTGACACTGAAGCTTTCTTT.

V usage is TRBV4-1 and J usage is TRBJ1-2; D remains ambiguous. Germline V gives CDR1 MGHRA, CDR2 YSYEKL. The germline V and J ends were trimmed by 0 bases and 2 bases, with 10 bases remaining between them. This CDR3 is 15 amino acids long. The CDR3 coding sequence is TGCGCCAGCAGCCAAGATGTCGCGGGGAACTATGGCTACACCTTC. It is translated as CASSQDVAGNYGYTF.

The V and J genes are TRBV19 and TRBJ1-2; 7 bases line up with TRBD1. Germline lookup yields CDR1 LNHDA and CDR2 SQIVND (reference sequence). This CDR3 has 14 amino acids. J was trimmed by 3 bases and V by 6 bases; bases with no gene match: 7. The CDR3 loop reads CASRLRGRDYGYTF. The DNA of the CDR3 is TGTGCCAGTAGATTAAGGGGGCGCGACTATGGCTACACCTTC.

This chain joins TRBV4-2 and TRBJ1-5, with D possibly being TRBD1 (5 bases). V was clipped by 0 bases and J by 7 bases, with 10 bases between them. CDR1 and CDR2 (germline): LGHNA, YNFKEQ. The length of the CDR3 is 14 residues. The CDR3 loop reads CASSQDKGRQPQHF. The CDR3 nucleotides read TGTGCCAGCAGCCAAGATAAGGGGCGGCAGCCCCAGCATTTT.

The chain is built from TRBV24-1 and TRBJ1-5; 9 bases match TRBD1. The CDR3 is made up of 18 amino acids. V lost 3 bases and J lost 0; bases outside the gene matches: 8. Germline V gene lookup returns CDR1 KGHDR and CDR2 SFDVKD. CDR3 sequence: CATSDTGTGTVSNQPQHF. DNA of the CDR3: TGTGCCACCAGTGATACCGGGACAGGGACAGTTAGCAATCAGCCCCAGCATTTT.

This rearrangement joins TRBV10-1 to TRBJ2-7, with 10 bases identical to TRBD2. This CDR3 comprises 15 residues. Per the germline V gene, CDR1 is WNHNN and CDR2 is SYGVQD (reference sequence). The trim removed 8 bases at V and 5 bases at J, leaving 12 bases unmatched. The CDR3 is CASSLGTSGINEQYF. For the CDR3, the DNA is TGCGCCAGCTCGCTTGGCACTAGCGGGATTAACGAGCAGTACTTC.

This chain uses TRBV24-1 with TRBJ2-2; 11 bases agree with TRBD1. The CDR3 has 16 residues. V trimming: 4 bases; J trimming: 5 bases; junction bases outside the gene matches: 5. Germline CDR1 KGHDR, CDR2 SFDVKD. CDR3 sequence (DNA): TGTGCCACCAGTGAAGGACAGGGGGCGAGGACCGGGGAGCTGTTTTTT. Protein sequence: CATSEGQGARTGELFF.

This rearrangement joins TRBV6-1 to TRBJ2-1, with D perhaps TRBD2 (6 bases). CDR1 is MNHNS, CDR2 SASEGT, per germline. Trimming left V 0 bases short and J 5 bases short, with 8 bases between. The CDR3 totals 14 residues. As DNA, the CDR3 is TGTGCCAGCAGTGAAGCTGCGGGGAACAATGAGCAGTTCTTC. This translates into CASSEAAGNNEQFF.

This sequence joins TRBV10-3 and TRBJ2-7; a weak D match, TRBD2 (5 bases). The V and J ends lost 3 bases and 1 base respectively, with 19 bases between them. The CDR3 length is 17 residues. Per the germline V gene, CDR1 is ENHRY and CDR2 is SYGVKD. The CDR3 sequence: CAISDYDTRPISYEQYF. In nucleotides, the CDR3 is TGTGCCATCAGTGATTACGACACTAGGCCCATATCCTACGAGCAGTACTTC.

This clone was detected only once. The chain couples TRBV7-9 to TRBJ2-5; 9 bases are a match to TRBD1. The J segment lost 3 bases and the V segment lost 6 bases, leaving 11 bases of the junction unmatched. The CDR3 totals 16 residues. CDR1 and CDR2 (germline): SEHNR, FQNEAQ (reference sequence). CDR3 DNA sequence: TGTGCCAGCAGTCGACCCCGGGGACAGGGAAAAGAGACCCAGTACTTC. This encodes CASSRPRGQGKETQYF.

The chain couples TRBV19 to TRBJ2-2, with 9 bases fitting TRBD2. This CDR3 is built from 18 residues. Germline CDR1 reads LNHDA; CDR2 reads SQIVND (reference sequence). V shed 0 bases, J shed 0 bases, and the junction held 5 bases outside the gene matches. The CDR3 bases are TGTGCCAGTAGTATAGATTTAACTAGCGGGCCGAACACCGGGGAGCTGTTTTTT. Residues: CASSIDLTSGPNTGELFF.

The chain couples TRBV24-1 to TRBJ1-4, with 12 positions matching TRBD1. Looked up from germline, CDR1 is KGHDR and CDR2 is SFDVKD. The length of the CDR3 is 14 residues. V was clipped by 12 bases and J by 8 bases; unmatched bases: 9. The CDR3 DNA reads as TGTGCCCCCCGCTGGGGACAGGGGGCCGAAAAACTGTTTTTT. Its translation: CAPRWGQGAEKLFF.

J is TRBJ1-1 and V is TRBV30, with 7 bases lining up with TRBD1. Trimming took 7 bases from V and 1 from J; bases not matched to a gene: 3. The V gene's germline CDR1 is GTSNPN and CDR2 SVGIG (reference sequence). This CDR3 comprises 12 residues. CDR3 residues: CALRTGNTEAFF. Here the CDR3 DNA reads TGTGCCTTAAGGACAGGGAACACTGAAGCTTTCTTT.

This chain uses TRBV19 with TRBJ2-5; 11 bases map to TRBD2. V dropped 4 bases and J dropped 4; count of bases not matched to a gene: 8. The CDR3 covers 16 residues. CDR1 and CDR2 (germline): LNHDA, SQIVND (reference sequence). This chain's CDR3 is CASSRGTSGRRETQYF. The CDR3 nucleotides read TGTGCCAGTAGTAGAGGCACTAGCGGGAGAAGAGAGACCCAGTACTTC.

V gene TRBV28 combines with J gene TRBJ1-1, with 8 bases aligning to TRBD1. There are 15 residues in the CDR3. J gave up 1 base and V 6 bases, and 7 bases lay outside the gene matches. Germline CDR1 and CDR2: MDHEN and SYDVKM. In nucleotides, the CDR3 is TGTGCCAGCAGGGTACCGGGACAGGCGAACACTGAAGCTTTCTTT. It translates to CASRVPGQANTEAFF.

The chain joins TRBV27 to TRBJ2-2; the D gene is possibly TRBD2 (5 bases). Germline CDR1 and CDR2: MNHEY and SMNVEV (reference sequence). V lost 2 bases and J 5 bases, leaving 6 bases between the germline ends. The CDR3 spans 13 residues. This CDR3 is CASSLGRTGELFF. CDR3 DNA: TGTGCCAGCAGTTTAGGGAGAACCGGGGAGCTGTTTTTT.

This clone came up once. Written as DNA, the CDR3 is TGTGCCTGGAGTGGCCCCGGGGGTGGCTACACCTTC. The encoded protein is CAWSGPGGGYTF. The chain is built from TRBV30 and TRBJ1-2; tentatively, D is TRBD1 (5 bases). The CDR3 consists of 12 residues. Germline V gives CDR1 GTSNPN, CDR2 SVGIG (reference sequence). V lost 1 base to trimming and J lost 7 bases, with 10 bases between them.

This clone was observed a handful of times. The gene calls are TRBV6-1 and TRBJ2-2; 7 nucleotides align to TRBD2. CDR3 length equals 17 residues. J gave up 5 bases and V 0 bases, and 9 bases lay outside the gene matches. Per the germline V gene, CDR1 is MNHNS and CDR2 is SASEGT. CDR3 protein: CASSEARLAGRTGELFF. The CDR3, as DNA: TGTGCCAGCAGTGAAGCCCGACTAGCTGGAAGGACCGGGGAGCTGTTTTTT.

The chain employs TRBV30 and TRBJ2-1, with TRBD2 identical over 10 bases. The CDR3 spans 12 residues. CDR1 is GTSNPN and CDR2 is SVGIG in the germline V gene (reference sequence). V shed 0 bases and J 16 bases; nucleotides not matched to a gene: 6. CDR3 in amino acids: CAWSVSGRWVFF. As DNA, the CDR3 is TGTGCCTGGAGTGTTAGCGGGAGGTGGGTCTTCTTC.

The chain couples TRBV5-1 to TRBJ2-5, with D hard to call. V shed 4 bases and J shed 1 base, with 11 bases lying between them. The CDR3 has 14 residues. Germline CDR1 SGHRS, CDR2 YFSETQ. The CDR3 sequence is CASSQNYPQETQYF. The DNA for the CDR3 is TGCGCCAGCAGCCAAAACTACCCCCAAGAGACCCAGTACTTC.